The 2 T cell receptor beta chains below were found in one sample sequenced in a study of T cell repertoires in cytomegalovirus infection. MiXCR, run by TCRdb on the reads, gives a single entry per CDR3 protein. The data show about 920,000 distinct CDR3 sequences, with less than 40% seen just once and more than 13% held by the top ten. No antigen is known for these receptors. The sequencing here drew on cultured CD8+ T cells from PBMCs, taken from culture after CMV antigen stimulation. These receptors came from a human donor in good health (CMV status not recorded). Some clones in this sample may be carry-over from other donors' samples.

The chain links TRBV19 to TRBJ1-2, with D unclear. CDR3 length: 13 residues. Germline CDR1 and CDR2: LNHDA and SQIVND (reference sequence). V was pared by 6 bases and J by 2 bases, with 10 bases between. The CDR3 reads CASRLKENYGYTF. CDR3 nucleotides: TGTGCCAGTAGATTAAAGGAAAACTATGGCTACACCTTC.

On this clonotype itself: Sequence at one end of the junction differs from germline and may be a read error. This rearrangement joins TRBV7-6 to TRBJ2-2; TRBD1 is a possible D gene (5 bases). The CDR3 is made up of 14 amino acids. Germline CDR1 reads SGHVS; CDR2 reads FNYEAQ. As DNA, the CDR3 is TGTGCCAACAGCTTTCAGGGCCCCACCGGGGAGCTGTTTTTT. This encodes CANSFQGPTGELFF.